Presented here are 28 T cell receptor beta chains from one specimen sequenced in a study of blood T cell dynamics during melanoma immunotherapy. Repertoires were generated with immunoSEQ multiplex PCR, while TCRdb's copy carries only in-frame clones and drops some. This table has 8,000 or so clones, around 84% appearing once. Regarding time point: pre-treatment baseline. The sample consisted of blood, taken from a patient treated with checkpoint blockade. The receptors originated from a human donor with melanoma.

The genes are TRBV19 and TRBJ2-1, with TRBD1 matching 7 bases. Germline values: CDR1 LNHDA, CDR2 SQIVND (reference sequence). The CDR3 sequence is 15 residues long. J lost 8 bases, V lost 3 bases, and 10 bases had no gene match. This CDR3 is CASSIVTGVMDEQFF. In DNA, the CDR3 is TGTGCCAGTAGTATTGTTACAGGGGTTATGGATGAGCAGTTCTTC. The full variable domain, its missing parts supplied by reference TRBV19 and TRBJ2-1, is DGGITQSPKYLFRKEGQNVTLSCEQNLNHDAMYWYRQDPGQGLRLIYYSQIVNDFQKGDIAEGYSVSREKKESFPLTVTSAQKNPTAFYLCASSIVTGVMDEQFFGPGTRLTVL.

The chain carries TRBV7-9 and TRBJ2-3; unclear D gene. Trimming removed 4 bases at V and 3 bases at J, with 8 bases between. The CDR3 spans 13 residues. The germline gives CDR1 SEHNR, CDR2 FQNEAQ (reference sequence). DNA of the CDR3: TGTGCCAGCAGCTCTAGTGGGACAGATACGCAGTATTTT. Amino acid sequence: CASSSSGTDTQYF. Complete variable domain (other parts from reference TRBV7-9 and TRBJ2-3): DTGVSQNPRHKITKRGQNVTFRCDPISEHNRLYWYRQTLGQGPEFLTYFQNEAQLEKSRLLSDRFSAERPKGSFSTLEIQRTEQGDSAMYLCASSSSGTDTQYFGPGTRLTVL.

V gene TRBV7-8 combines with J gene TRBJ1-1; D is uncertain. The germline V gene encodes CDR1 SGHVS and CDR2 FQNEAQ. Between the trimmed V and J ends, which lost 5 bases and 4 bases, there was a span of 8 bases. The CDR3 runs 12 residues. CDR3 loop: CASSLLSTEAFF. CDR3 in DNA: TGTGCCAGCAGCCTGCTAAGCACTGAAGCTTTCTTT. Based on the CDR3 plus reference TRBV7-8 and TRBJ1-1, the full variable domain is GAGVSQSPRYKVAKRGQDVALRCDPISGHVSLFWYQQALGQGPEFLTYFQNEAQLDKSGLPSDRFFAERPEGSVSTLKIQRTQQEDSAVYLCASSLLSTEAFFGQGTRLTVV.

The chain carries TRBV5-4 and TRBJ1-4; D gene ambiguous. Trimming cost V 2 bases and J 5 bases, with 16 bases left between them. The CDR3 contains 16 residues. CDR1 and CDR2 from the germline V gene are SGHNT and YYREEE (reference sequence). The CDR3 loop reads CASSFGVTSGNEKLFF. In DNA, the CDR3 is TGTGCCAGCAGCTTTGGAGTTACGTCCGGGAATGAAAAACTGTTTTTT.

This clone has a handful of counts. V usage is TRBV6-4 and J usage is TRBJ1-1, with 7 positions matching TRBD1. Trimming at V came to 4 bases and at J to 1 base, leaving 6 bases not matched to a gene. The CDR3 extends over 15 amino acids. Germline V gene sequence: CDR1 MRHNA, CDR2 SNTAGT. In DNA, the CDR3 is TGTGCCAGCAGTGTCTGGGACAGACGGAACACTGAAGCTTTCTTT. It yields the protein CASSVWDRRNTEAFF.

This chain joins TRBV19 and TRBJ2-2, with 8 bases matching TRBD1. The CDR3 totals 14 residues. CDR1 is LNHDA, CDR2 SQIVND, per germline (reference sequence). The V segment lost 5 bases and the J segment 5 bases; nucleotides outside the gene matches: 4. Here the CDR3 reads CASSLTGGTGELFF. CDR3 nucleotide sequence: TGTGCCAGTAGTCTCACAGGGGGAACCGGGGAGCTGTTTTTT.

V gene TRBV28 combines with J gene TRBJ1-5; D gene uncertain. Per germline, CDR1 MDHEN and CDR2 SYDVKM. V was shortened by 5 bases and J by 6 bases, with 5 bases between the two germline ends. The length of the CDR3 is 11 residues. The CDR3 loop is CASSPGQPQHF. The DNA for the CDR3 is TGTGCCAGCAGTCCGGGTCAGCCCCAGCATTTT.

CDR3 region: CARLGLAGARQPQHF. CDR3 sequence (DNA): TGTGCCAGACTGGGATTGGCAGGAGCTCGTCAGCCCCAGCATTTT. The chain couples TRBV6-4 to TRBJ1-5, with unresolved D. The CDR3 totals 15 residues. V was cut by 9 bases and J by 6 bases, with 21 bases left in between. CDR1 and CDR2 (germline): MRHNA, SNTAGT.

The chain uses TRBV29-1 and TRBJ1-2, with D perhaps TRBD1 (6 bases). V was shortened by 2 bases and J by 6 bases, with 7 bases between the two germline ends. The CDR3 loop spans 11 amino acids. The germline CDR1 and CDR2 sequences are SQVTM and ANQGSEA. CDR3 DNA sequence: TGCAGCGTTGAACACAGGGATGGCTACACCTTC. Its protein is CSVEHRDGYTF.

The chain carries TRBV7-3 and TRBJ1-5; D is unresolved. The CDR3 runs to 16 residues. The germline CDR1 and CDR2 sequences are SGHTA and FQGTGA. Trimming removed 2 bases from V and 1 base from J, with 12 bases in between. The CDR3 DNA sequence: TGTGCCAGCAGCTTAGAGGCCAGAAGAAGCAATCAGCCCCAGCATTTT. Translated: CASSLEARRSNQPQHF.

This chain links TRBV11-1 with TRBJ1-1, with TRBD1 matching over 7 bases. The CDR3 is 14 residues long. Germline V CDR1 and CDR2: SGHAT, FQDESV (reference sequence). J gave up 1 base and V 5 bases, and 4 bases lay outside the gene matches. Here the CDR3 reads CASSPRQGNTEAFF. CDR3 nucleotide sequence: TGTGCCAGCAGCCCGCGACAGGGGAACACTGAAGCTTTCTTT.

The count of this clone is one. The gene calls are TRBV27 and TRBJ2-5, with TRBD2 as a possible D gene (6 bases). The J call may be in error: the DNA end matches TRBJ2-7 better. The length of the CDR3 is 11 residues. From germline, CDR1 is MNHEY and CDR2 SMNVEV (reference sequence). CDR3 in DNA: TGTGCCAGCAGTCCCGGGAGCGAGCAGTACTTC. Its translation is CASSPGSEQYF.

The rearrangement links TRBV27 to TRBJ2-1; TRBD1 aligns across 7 bases. The CDR3 is 13 amino acids. CDR1 MNHEY and CDR2 SMNVEV come from the germline V gene (reference sequence). J lost 13 bases, V lost 3 bases, and 9 bases had no gene match. CDR3 sequence (DNA): TGTGCCAGCAGTTTTGACAGGGACCCTTATCAGTTCTTC. This gives the protein CASSFDRDPYQFF.

The chain couples TRBV13 to TRBJ1-5; D remains unclear. Germline V gene data show CDR1 as PRHDT and CDR2 as FYEKMQ (reference sequence). This CDR3 contains 16 residues. V dropped 2 bases and J dropped 2 bases, with 13 bases sitting between them. CDR3 bases: TGTGCCAGCAGCTTAAGCGCCGGACGGGGCAATCAGCCCCAGCATTTT. Translated, it gives CASSLSAGRGNQPQHF.

The gene calls are TRBV28 and TRBJ1-2; no reliable D call. The CDR3 totals 11 residues. Per germline, CDR1 MDHEN and CDR2 SYDVKM. V was pared by 9 bases and J by 2 bases, with 7 bases between. CDR3 residues: CASSSNYGYTF. CDR3 in DNA: TGTGCCAGTTCCAGCAACTATGGCTACACCTTC.

This clone has just a few counts. The J gene is TRBJ2-1, the V gene TRBV30; D possibly corresponds to TRBD1 (6 bases). The CDR3 has 15 amino acids. Looked up from germline, CDR1 is GTSNPN and CDR2 is SVGIG (reference sequence). V was cut by 1 base and J by 9 bases, with 19 bases left in between. The CDR3 spells CAWSATGKRWLEQFF. The DNA for the CDR3 is TGTGCCTGGAGTGCAACAGGGAAGCGATGGCTTGAGCAGTTCTTC.

This chain joins TRBV4-3 and TRBJ1-2; D is uncertain. This CDR3 comprises 12 residues. CDR1 and CDR2 from the germline V gene are LGHNA and YSLEER. With 0 bases removed from V and 8 bases from J, the gap between germline ends came to 7 bases. The CDR3 bases are TGCGCCAGCAGCCAAGAAGGGAAAGGCTACACCTTC. This encodes CASSQEGKGYTF.

The rearrangement uses TRBV11-3 and TRBJ1-4, with D unclear. Germline-derived CDR1 and CDR2 are SGHNT and YENEEA. This CDR3 comprises 14 residues. With 5 bases removed from V and 7 bases from J, the gap between germline ends came to 14 bases. CDR3: CASSPGWRAEKLFF. Written as DNA, the CDR3 is TGTGCCAGCAGCCCGGGGTGGAGGGCTGAAAAACTGTTTTTT. The full variable domain, rest sourced from reference TRBV11-3 and TRBJ1-4, is EAGVVQSPRYKIIEKKQPVAFWCNPISGHNTLYWYLQNLGQGPELLIRYENEEAVDDSQLPKDRFSAERLKGVDSTLKIQPAELGDSAVYLCASSPGWRAEKLFFGSGTQLSVL.

The J gene is TRBJ2-7, the V gene TRBV9; possible D gene TRBD2, 5 bases. The CDR3 is 15 residues long. V shed 0 bases and J shed 2 bases, with 12 bases lying between them. Germline CDR1 reads SGDLS; CDR2 reads YYNGEE. DNA for the CDR3: TGTGCCAGCAGCGTAGATGAGGGAACCACCTACGAGCAGTACTTC. It encodes CASSVDEGTTYEQYF.

The chain employs TRBV28 and TRBJ1-1, with 7 bases lining up with TRBD1. Trimming removed 7 bases from V and 1 base from J; junction bases left unmatched: 9. This CDR3 is 15 amino acids long. Germline V gene lookup returns CDR1 MDHEN and CDR2 SYDVKM. CDR3 DNA sequence: TGTGCCAGCACTTATCCGGGACAGACGAACACTGAAGCTTTCTTT. It translates to CASTYPGQTNTEAFF.

The chain uses TRBV27 and TRBJ2-7; D may be TRBD2 (6 bases). The germline CDR1 and CDR2 sequences are MNHEY and SMNVEV (reference sequence). Trimming cost V 3 bases and J 5 bases, with 14 bases left between them. There are 14 residues in the CDR3. CDR3 DNA sequence: TGTGCCAGCAGTTTCGGCGGGGTGTGGAACGAGCAGTACTTC. This translates into CASSFGGVWNEQYF.

The genes are TRBV27 and TRBJ2-2; D is unclear. V lost 6 bases and J lost 1, with 12 bases in between. The V gene's germline CDR1 is MNHEY and CDR2 SMNVEV (reference sequence). The CDR3 covers 15 residues. The CDR3: CASSPVAGNTGELFF. The CDR3, as DNA: TGTGCCAGCAGCCCCGTCGCAGGGAACACCGGGGAGCTGTTTTTT.

The chain employs TRBV10-2 and TRBJ2-1, with a weak D call TRBD2 (6 bases). There are 13 residues in the CDR3. The germline V gene encodes CDR1 WSHSY and CDR2 SAAADI. The V end was cut by 2 bases, the J end by 4 bases, with 6 bases between. The CDR3 region has the DNA TGCGCCAGCAGTGAGCGGGAGTACAATGAGCAGTTCTTC. Translating it yields CASSEREYNEQFF.

This chain links TRBV7-3 with TRBJ1-1, with TRBD1 as a possible D gene (6 bases). CDR3 length equals 14 residues. Germline CDR1 and CDR2: SGHTA and FQGTGA. V lost 1 base, J lost 3 bases, and 9 bases lay in between. The CDR3 spells CASSLSHRDTEAFF. The CDR3 coding sequence is TGTGCCAGCAGCTTAAGTCACAGGGACACTGAAGCTTTCTTT.

The chain employs TRBV6-6 and TRBJ2-3; TRBD1 agrees at 8 bases. Trimming at V came to 4 bases and at J to 4 bases, leaving 7 bases not matched to a gene. The CDR3 is 15 amino acids. Per the germline V gene, CDR1 is MNHNY and CDR2 is SVGAGI (reference sequence). CDR3 protein: CASSLQGAQSDTQYF. CDR3 nucleotide sequence: TGTGCCAGCAGTTTGCAGGGGGCTCAATCAGATACGCAGTATTTT.

The chain joins TRBV19 to TRBJ2-7; no firm D call. The length of the CDR3 is 15 residues. V was trimmed by 0 bases and J by 0 bases, leaving 9 bases between them. CDR1 and CDR2 (germline): LNHDA, SQIVND (reference sequence). The CDR3 loop reads CASSIDDWSSYEQYF. In DNA, the CDR3 is TGTGCCAGTAGTATAGATGACTGGAGCTCCTACGAGCAGTACTTC. Based on the CDR3 plus reference TRBV19 and TRBJ2-7, the full variable domain is DGGITQSPKYLFRKEGQNVTLSCEQNLNHDAMYWYRQDPGQGLRLIYYSQIVNDFQKGDIAEGYSVSREKKESFPLTVTSAQKNPTAFYLCASSIDDWSSYEQYFGPGTRLTVT.

Here the CDR3 DNA reads TGTGCCAGTAGTGGACAGTTGAACACTGAAGCTTTCTTT. Translating gives CASSGQLNTEAFF. This sequence joins TRBV19 and TRBJ1-1, with TRBD1 as a possible D gene (6 bases). The CDR3 has 13 amino acids. V gave up 5 bases and J gave up 0 bases, with 7 bases separating them. Germline CDR1 reads LNHDA; CDR2 reads SQIVND (reference sequence). The whole variable domain, filled in from reference TRBV19 and TRBJ1-1, reads DGGITQSPKYLFRKEGQNVTLSCEQNLNHDAMYWYRQDPGQGLRLIYYSQIVNDFQKGDIAEGYSVSREKKESFPLTVTSAQKNPTAFYLCASSGQLNTEAFFGQGTRLTVV.

This clone was found a few times. The chain recombines TRBV28 with TRBJ1-5, with D unresolved. Per the germline V gene, CDR1 is MDHEN and CDR2 is SYDVKM. This CDR3 comprises 12 residues. The V end lost 3 bases, the J end lost 9 bases, and 9 bases lay between the germline ends. CDR3 sequence reads: CASSLPPRPQHF. The DNA of the CDR3 is TGTGCCAGCAGTTTGCCTCCTCGGCCCCAGCATTTT.